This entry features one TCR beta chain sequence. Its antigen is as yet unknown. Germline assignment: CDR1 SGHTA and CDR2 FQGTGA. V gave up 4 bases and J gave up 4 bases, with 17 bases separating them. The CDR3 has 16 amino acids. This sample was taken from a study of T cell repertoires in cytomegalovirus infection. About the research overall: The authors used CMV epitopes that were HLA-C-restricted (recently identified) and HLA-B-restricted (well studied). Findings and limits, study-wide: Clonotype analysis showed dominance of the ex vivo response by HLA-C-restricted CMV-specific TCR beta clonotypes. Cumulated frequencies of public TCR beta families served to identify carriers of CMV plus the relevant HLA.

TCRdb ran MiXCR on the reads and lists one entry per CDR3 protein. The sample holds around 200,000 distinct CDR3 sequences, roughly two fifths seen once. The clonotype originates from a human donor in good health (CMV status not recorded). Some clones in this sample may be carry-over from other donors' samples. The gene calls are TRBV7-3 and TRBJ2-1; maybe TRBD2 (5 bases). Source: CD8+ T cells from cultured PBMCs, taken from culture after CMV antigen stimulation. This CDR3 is CASSSPGDLPYNEQFF. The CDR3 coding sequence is TGTGCCAGCAGCTCCCCCGGGGATCTCCCATACAATGAGCAGTTCTTC.